This TCR beta chain was recorded in a study of cytomegalovirus exposure and HLA in healthy donors. Whole-study results and caveats: TCR beta V segments were, for the most part, productive about 87% or about 30% of the time in an earlier analysis.

On this clone: Its antigen is still unknown.

Unrecorded immune exposures were likely, despite nominal health at sampling. In the PCR, 60 Vbeta and 13 Jbeta primers were used. Clones were sequenced by immunoSEQ multiplex PCR, and TCRdb holds only the in-frame ones, with some missing. The sample records 90,000 to 120,000 clones, about 79% being singletons. The germline V gene has CDR1 SGHRS and CDR2 YFSETQ. This CDR3 is built from 14 residues. Trimming removed 0 bases at V and 4 bases at J, with 10 bases between. The chain carries TRBV5-1 and TRBJ1-2; a weak D match, TRBD1 (5 bases). The receptor's source is a man in his fifties or sixties in good health and CMV-seropositive. The source material was PBMCs. CDR3: CASSLERQSYGYTF. In DNA form, the CDR3 reads TGCGCCAGCAGCTTGGAAAGACAGTCCTATGGCTACACCTTC.